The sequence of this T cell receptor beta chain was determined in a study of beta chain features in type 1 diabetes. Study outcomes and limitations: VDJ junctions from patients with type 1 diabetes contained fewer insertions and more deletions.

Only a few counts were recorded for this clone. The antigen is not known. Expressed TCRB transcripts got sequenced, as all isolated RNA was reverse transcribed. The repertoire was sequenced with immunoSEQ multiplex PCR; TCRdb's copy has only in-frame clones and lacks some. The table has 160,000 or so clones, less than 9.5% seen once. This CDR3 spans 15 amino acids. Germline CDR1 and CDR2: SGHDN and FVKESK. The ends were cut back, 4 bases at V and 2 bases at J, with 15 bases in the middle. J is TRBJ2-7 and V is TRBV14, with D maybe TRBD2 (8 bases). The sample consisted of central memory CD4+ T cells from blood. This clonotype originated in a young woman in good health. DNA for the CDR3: TGTGCCAGCAGCCGACAGGGCGGGGGGACCTACGAGCAGTACTTC. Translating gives CASSRQGGGTYEQYF.